The 21 T cell receptor beta chains in this list originate from one sample, sequenced in a study of T cells in Graves' hyperthyroidism and ophthalmopathy. The investigators amplified TCR beta CDR3 regions from RNA transcripts. The HTBI primer set drove a first-round RT-PCR of the TCR CDR3. TCRdb passed the multiplex PCR reads through MiXCR, listing each CDR3 protein once. The table includes hundreds of thousands of distinct CDR3 sequences, around a sixth detected once. The sequenced material came from blood. The receptors stem from a woman between 18 and 29 years old with Graves' hyperthyroidism.

This clonotype was seen at least ten times. The chain has TRBV20-1 and TRBJ1-1; D is uncertain. V was pared by 2 bases and J by 1 base, with 11 bases between. The CDR3 is 14 residues long. CDR1 is DFQATT and CDR2 is SNEGSKA in the germline V gene (reference sequence). The CDR3, as DNA: TGCAGTGCTAGATCGGGCGGGAAGAACACTGAAGCTTTCTTT. This encodes CSARSGGKNTEAFF.

This clonotype was picked up many times. V usage is TRBV20-1 and J usage is TRBJ2-1, with 9 bases aligning to TRBD2. This CDR3 spans 15 amino acids. V was clipped by 6 bases and J by 2 bases; unmatched bases: 8. Germline values: CDR1 DFQATT, CDR2 SNEGSKA (reference sequence). CDR3 region: CSAQVAGVPYNEQFF. CDR3 DNA sequence: TGCAGTGCGCAAGTAGCGGGAGTCCCCTACAATGAGCAGTTCTTC.

This clonotype was observed at least ten times. The chain links TRBV2 to TRBJ1-5; weak D call: TRBD1 (6 bases). The CDR3 runs to 13 residues. The V end was cut by 6 bases, the J end by 6 bases, with 12 bases between. Germline CDR1 and CDR2: SNHLY and FYNNEI. The CDR3 nucleotides read TGTGCCAGCAGAGGTGCAGGGGTTCAGCCCCAGCATTTT. Translated: CASRGAGVQPQHF. Variable domain in full (rest from reference TRBV2 and TRBJ1-5): EPEVTQTPSHQVTQMGQEVILRCVPISNHLYFYWYRQILGQKVEFLVSFYNNEISEKSEIFDDQFSVERPDGSNFTLKIRSTKLEDSAMYFCASRGAGVQPQHFGDGTRLSIL.

The CDR3 DNA reads as TGTGCCAGCAGCTTGGAACGGAGCTACGAGCAGTTCTTC. This encodes CASSLERSYEQFF. The genes are TRBV7-8 and TRBJ2-7; D not certain. The end of the DNA fits TRBJ2-1 better, so the J call may be wrong. CDR3 length: 13 amino acids. Germline V gene sequence: CDR1 SGHVS, CDR2 FQNEAQ.

The chain recombines TRBV12-3 or TRBV12-4 with TRBJ1-2; weak D call: TRBD1 (5 bases). The CDR3 covers 14 residues. V was cut by 7 bases and J by 7 bases, with 19 bases left in between. Written as DNA, the CDR3 is TGTGCCAGCACCCGGACGGGGGGGGGTTCTGGCTACACCTTC. It specifies CASTRTGGGSGYTF.

This chain uses TRBV27 with TRBJ2-1; 10 bases map to TRBD2. This CDR3 region has 13 residues. Germline loops: CDR1 MNHEY, CDR2 SMNVEV (reference sequence). V dropped 6 bases and J dropped 5; count of bases not matched to a gene: 1. The CDR3 sequence: CASRLAGNNEQFF. CDR3 DNA sequence: TGTGCCAGCAGACTAGCGGGAAACAATGAGCAGTTCTTC.

CDR3 sequence (DNA): TGTGCCAGCAGCGTAGAGGTTTGGGACACTGAAGCTTTCTTT. Translating it yields CASSVEVWDTEAFF. This chain connects TRBV9 to TRBJ1-1; unclear D gene. Germline V gives CDR1 SGDLS, CDR2 YYNGEE. V lost 0 bases to trimming and J lost 3 bases, with 9 bases between them. The CDR3 contains 14 residues.

This chain connects TRBV2 to TRBJ1-4; TRBD1 aligns across 7 bases. The germline CDR1 and CDR2 sequences are SNHLY and FYNNEI. V lost 3 bases to trimming and J lost 5 bases; unmatched junction nucleotides: 6. CDR3 length: 15 residues. CDR3 bases: TGTGCCAGCAGTGAGACCGGGACAGAGAATGAAAAACTGTTTTTT. Protein sequence: CASSETGTENEKLFF.

This clonotype was seen ten or more times. The chain recombines TRBV5-1 with TRBJ2-3; 13 bases fit TRBD2. This CDR3 region has 17 residues. Germline CDR1 is SGHRS and CDR2 is YFSETQ. The junction had 1 base not matched to a gene; V was cut back by 0 bases and J by 0 bases. CDR3 DNA sequence: TGCGCCAGCAGCTTGGGACTAGCGGGAGGAAGCACAGATACGCAGTATTTT. Amino acids: CASSLGLAGGSTDTQYF.

This clonotype was seen a few times. The chain employs TRBV10-3 and TRBJ2-3; no reliable D call. CDR1 is ENHRY, CDR2 SYGVKD, per germline. The CDR3 runs to 14 residues. Trimming stripped 8 bases from V and 2 bases from J, with 14 bases between. This CDR3 is CAIGRSSNTDTQYF. The CDR3 nucleotides read TGTGCCATCGGAAGAAGTTCCAACACAGATACGCAGTATTTT.

This clonotype was seen a few times. This chain connects TRBV7-9 to TRBJ1-1; a weak D match, TRBD1 (6 bases). Germline V gene sequence: CDR1 SEHNR, CDR2 FQNEAQ (reference sequence). V shed 5 bases and J shed 12 bases, with 19 bases lying between them. The CDR3 is 13 amino acids. The chain's CDR3 is CASSTQGPGEPFF. The DNA for the CDR3 is TGTGCCAGCAGCACACAGGGTCCCGGAGAACCTTTCTTT.

This clonotype was seen at least ten times. This chain joins TRBV4-2 and TRBJ2-7, with 14 bases identical to TRBD2. V gave up 1 base and J gave up 6 bases; unmatched junction bases: 5. This CDR3 region has 16 residues. CDR1 and CDR2 from the germline V gene are LGHNA and YNFKEQ. CDR3 amino acids: CASSQVTSGGAAEQYF. The CDR3 DNA reads as TGTGCCAGCAGCCAAGTGACTAGCGGGGGGGCAGCCGAGCAGTACTTC.

This clonotype was counted a few times. This sequence joins TRBV18 and TRBJ1-1; 8 nucleotides line up with TRBD1. V gave up 3 bases and J gave up 6 bases; unmatched junction bases: 9. The CDR3 contains 15 residues. Looked up from germline, CDR1 is KGHSH and CDR2 is LQKENI. In nucleotides, the CDR3 is TGTGCCAGCTCACCCCAAACAGGGGGTCCAGCTGAAGCTTTCTTT. Translating it yields CASSPQTGGPAEAFF.

The chain's CDR3 is CAISEGSGLGTGELFF. CDR3 nucleotides: TGTGCCATCAGTGAGGGGTCAGGGCTCGGCACCGGGGAGCTGTTTTTT. The V and J genes are TRBV10-3 and TRBJ2-2; the D gene is possibly TRBD1 (5 bases). Germline-derived CDR1 and CDR2 are ENHRY and SYGVKD. This CDR3 spans 16 amino acids. Deletions cut 2 bases from V and 4 bases from J, with 14 bases between.

This clonotype was found many times. V gene TRBV2 combines with J gene TRBJ2-3, with D hard to call. The CDR3 runs to 15 residues. Germline CDR1 and CDR2: SNHLY and FYNNEI. The V end was cut by 6 bases, the J end by 2 bases, with 15 bases between. CDR3 nucleotide sequence: TGTGCCAGCAGCGACCTGGTCCTGGCCACAGATACGCAGTATTTT. Protein: CASSDLVLATDTQYF.

The chain is built from TRBV19 and TRBJ2-3; D may be TRBD1 or TRBD2 (7 bases each). V lost 7 bases to trimming and J lost 0 bases, with 17 bases between them. CDR1 is LNHDA, CDR2 SQIVND, per germline (reference sequence). The CDR3 has 16 residues. The CDR3 spells CASKGALAVSTDTQYF. CDR3 bases: TGTGCCAGTAAGGGGGCCCTAGCGGTTAGCACAGATACGCAGTATTTT.

This clonotype came up many times. V gene TRBV6-2 or TRBV6-3 combines with J gene TRBJ2-3; 11 bases match TRBD2. Per the germline V gene, CDR1 is MNHEY and CDR2 is SVGEGT. V shed 7 bases and J 0 bases; nucleotides not matched to a gene: 12. The CDR3 consists of 18 residues. The DNA for the CDR3 is TGTGCCAGCATTCAGCCCTGGAGGACTAGCGGGAGCACAGATACGCAGTATTTT. The encoded protein is CASIQPWRTSGSTDTQYF.

This clonotype has ten or more counts. The rearrangement links TRBV20-1 to TRBJ2-3; D unresolved. The CDR3 covers 12 residues. Per the germline V gene, CDR1 is DFQATT and CDR2 is SNEGSKA (reference sequence). V shed 0 bases and J shed 2 bases, with 3 bases lying between them. CDR3 region: CSARDITDTQYF. Written as DNA, the CDR3 is TGCAGTGCTAGAGATATCACAGATACGCAGTATTTT.

The gene calls are TRBV6-1 and TRBJ1-1; TRBD1 is a possible D gene (5 bases). The CDR3 consists of 16 residues. From germline, CDR1 is MNHNS and CDR2 SASEGT. V lost 6 bases and J 6 bases, leaving 23 bases between the germline ends. CDR3 DNA sequence: TGTGCCAGCAGCAAATCGAGGGGTTATCTAAGGGCTGAAGCTTTCTTT. As protein: CASSKSRGYLRAEAFF.

This clonotype has at least ten counts. This chain connects TRBV27 to TRBJ1-6; 7 nucleotides align to TRBD1. CDR1 is MNHEY and CDR2 is SMNVEV in the germline V gene (reference sequence). V trimming: 4 bases; J trimming: 7 bases; junction bases outside the gene matches: 10. The CDR3 totals 16 residues. This CDR3 reads CASSSIQGFQNSPLHF. CDR3 nucleotides: TGTGCCAGCAGTTCAATACAGGGGTTTCAGAATTCACCCCTCCACTTT.

This clonotype was detected many times. The gene calls are TRBV12-3 or TRBV12-4 and TRBJ2-2; a weak D match, TRBD1 (5 bases). The V end lost 6 bases, the J end lost 2 bases, and 10 bases lay between the germline ends. CDR3 length equals 14 residues. The CDR3 DNA is TGTGCCAGCAGGACGACAGCAAACACCGGGGAGCTGTTTTTT. It specifies CASRTTANTGELFF.